The 11 T cell receptor beta chains below all came from one sample that was sequenced in a study of blood T cell repertoires in COVID-19. Generated by immunoSEQ multiplex PCR, the TCRdb table keeps only in-frame clones and is missing some. This table has around 68,000 clones, approximately 88% appearing once. The sequenced sample consisted of peripheral blood. These receptors were collected from a human donor in a cohort sampled during active COVID-19.

This clone appeared a single time. The genes are TRBV28 and TRBJ1-2; possible D gene TRBD1, 6 bases. This CDR3 comprises 14 residues. Germline-derived CDR1 and CDR2 are MDHEN and SYDVKM. The V gene lost 1 base and the J gene lost 9 bases, with 15 bases spanning the gap. The CDR3 loop reads CASSLFGQPLSYTF. In DNA, the CDR3 is TGTGCCAGCAGTTTATTCGGACAGCCTTTGAGCTACACCTTC.

The chain combines TRBV11-2 with TRBJ1-6; maybe TRBD1 (6 bases). Germline lookup yields CDR1 SGHAT and CDR2 FQNNGV. V lost 3 bases, J lost 8 bases, and 14 bases lay in between. This CDR3 has 15 amino acids. The CDR3 reads CASSLWGRRDSPLHF. CDR3 DNA sequence: TGTGCCAGCAGCTTGTGGGGGCGAAGAGATTCACCCCTCCACTTT. Supplemented by reference TRBV11-2 and TRBJ1-6, the full variable domain reads EAGVAQSPRYKIIEKRQSVAFWCNPISGHATLYWYQQILGQGPKLLIQFQNNGVVDDSQLPKDRFSAERLKGVDSTLKIQPAKLEDSAVYLCASSLWGRRDSPLHFGNGTRLTVT.

V is TRBV18 and J is TRBJ2-5; 8 nucleotides agree with TRBD2. This CDR3 is 15 amino acids long. V shed 0 bases, J shed 5 bases, and the junction held 5 bases outside the gene matches. In germline, CDR1 is KGHSH, CDR2 LQKENI. Here the CDR3 DNA reads TGTGCCAGCTCACCACCGATCCGCGGGAGGGAGACCCAGTACTTC. It is translated as CASSPPIRGRETQYF. Combining the CDR3 with reference TRBV18 and TRBJ2-5 gives the whole variable domain NAGVMQNPRHLVRRRGQEARLRCSPMKGHSHVYWYRQLPEEGLKFMVYLQKENIIDESGMPKERFSAEFPKEGPSILRIQQVVRGDSAAYFCASSPPIRGRETQYFGPGTRLLVL.

The genes are TRBV19 and TRBJ1-5, with TRBD1 as a possible D gene (6 bases). Germline V lookup: CDR1 LNHDA, CDR2 SQIVND (reference sequence). V lost 5 bases to trimming and J lost 1 base, with 12 bases between them. The CDR3 runs to 15 residues. The CDR3: CASSWLRGSNQPQHF. The CDR3 coding sequence is TGTGCCAGTAGTTGGCTCAGGGGCAGCAATCAGCCCCAGCATTTT.

This clone was seen a single time. This chain connects TRBV18 to TRBJ1-4; 7 positions agree with TRBD1. The CDR3 is 15 amino acids. The J segment lost 6 bases and the V segment lost 2 bases, leaving 6 bases of the junction unmatched. CDR1 is KGHSH, CDR2 LQKENI, per germline. This chain's CDR3 is CASSPGRDSYEKLFF. The CDR3 DNA reads TGTGCCAGCTCACCAGGTCGGGACAGTTATGAAAAACTGTTTTTT.

This chain uses TRBV7-9 with TRBJ2-7; D is perhaps TRBD2 (6 bases). Trimming shortened V by 5 bases and J by 3 bases, and 17 bases separated the two germline ends. This CDR3 has 15 residues. CDR1 is SEHNR and CDR2 is FQNEAQ in the germline V gene (reference sequence). The CDR3 nucleotides are TGTGCCAGCAGCCCAGGCCGGGGACTCAGCTACGAGCAGTACTTC. It translates to CASSPGRGLSYEQYF.

The chain couples TRBV2 to TRBJ2-1; TRBD2 matches 7 bases. Germline V lookup: CDR1 SNHLY, CDR2 FYNNEI. After removal of 2 bases from V and 9 bases from J, the junction contained 7 bases not matched to a gene. The CDR3 totals 14 residues. The DNA for the CDR3 is TGTGCCAGCAGTGAACAGGGAGGGCGGGGTGAGCAGTTCTTC. This codes for CASSEQGGRGEQFF.

The rearrangement joins TRBV25-1 to TRBJ2-4; D gene uncertain. The CDR3 length is 14 residues. Germline CDR1 is MGHDK and CDR2 is SYGVNS. Trimming removed 2 bases at V and 7 bases at J, with 12 bases between. The CDR3 here is CASSEIRHTNIQYF. The CDR3 nucleotides are TGTGCCAGCAGTGAAATCAGGCATACTAACATTCAGTACTTC.

The chain joins TRBV13 to TRBJ1-1; D might be TRBD1 (6 bases). From germline, CDR1 is PRHDT and CDR2 FYEKMQ (reference sequence). V was cut by 0 bases and J by 1 base, with 15 bases left in between. The CDR3 extends over 17 amino acids. CDR3 in amino acids: CASSLGGRDIENTEAFF. The DNA for the CDR3 is TGTGCCAGCAGCTTAGGAGGCCGGGACATTGAGAACACTGAAGCTTTCTTT.

This clone has only a few counts. This chain uses TRBV4-1 with TRBJ2-1; the D gene is possibly TRBD2 (5 bases). V was trimmed by 1 base and J by 5 bases, leaving 12 bases between them. The CDR3 contains 15 residues. The germline gives CDR1 MGHRA, CDR2 YSYEKL. CDR3 nucleotide sequence: TGCGCCAGCAGCCAAGGTCCGGGGTGGAACAATGAGCAGTTCTTC. The encoded protein is CASSQGPGWNNEQFF.

This chain connects TRBV6-6 to TRBJ1-4; no firm D call. From germline, CDR1 is MNHNY and CDR2 SVGAGI (reference sequence). This CDR3 spans 15 amino acids. Trimming shortened V by 5 bases and J by 0 bases, and 10 bases separated the two germline ends. The CDR3 region has the DNA TGTGCCAGCAGTACCCGACTGTCAACTAATGAAAAACTGTTTTTT. This gives the protein CASSTRLSTNEKLFF.